This record concerns one T cell receptor beta chain sequence. This clone is medium-sized (0.01 to 0.1%) in its sample. Its antigen target is currently unknown. Within one base of it there is no much larger clone, and no base qualities were kept. The record originates from a study of metastatic and nonmetastatic thyroid tumors (dated by TCRdb to 2020 to 2021). Turning to the overall study: Repertoires were compared across peripheral blood and tumor or nodule tissue samples from malignant and benign thyroid patients.

From the cysteine up to the phenylalanine, the CDR3 has a length of 13 residues. The sequence is cut down to CDR3 DNA, 39 bases in frame from base 1. The V end gives up 5 bases and the J end 7 bases, leaving 8 bases in the junction not matched to a gene. CDR1 and CDR2 (SEHNR, FQNEAQ) derive from the germline V gene (reference sequence). The method was PCR. Sequencing instrument: Illumina HiSeq 4000. The TCR beta-chain CDR3 region of each patient was profiled by high-throughput sequencing. The authors' pipeline ran thus. Drawing on CDR3 differences between clinicopathological groups, the researchers built a classifier meant to tell apart patients with distant-metastatic papillary thyroid cancer. The Shannon index was used to measure repertoire diversity, and the Morisita-Horn index was used to measure how similar tumor and blood repertoires were. The raw public reads went through TCRdb reprocessing: fastp at Q25, MiXCR clone calling, in-frame beta chains kept. The V and J calls reflect TCRdb's pipeline rather than the authors' work. This sample comprises approximately 19,000 clones, about 34% of them detected only once. The leading ten clones occupy more than 8.5% of the sample.

Overall study outcomes, separate from this receptor: In both blood and tumor samples, malignant tumors were reported to have significantly higher TCR beta diversity than benign nodules.

No treatment had been received by any patient before thyroid surgery. Patient clinical samples collected from the early 2010s to the late 2010s were retrospectively analysed using T-cell receptor beta sequencing. The sequence came from a male donor with papillary thyroid cancer or a benign thyroid nodule (not recorded which). Some clones in this sample may be carry-over from other donors' samples. Material: tumor tissue. Here the chain combines TRBV7-9 and TRBJ2-7, with 7 middle bases fitting TRBD2. The CDR3 reads as follows: CASSRGPGGEQYF. The sequenced DNA is TGTGCCAGCAGCCGGGGACCCGGGGGGGAGCAGTACTTC. Outside the CDR3, residues come from the reference TRBV7-9 and TRBJ2-7 proteins, so the full variable domain is: DTGVSQNPRHKITKRGQNVTFRCDPISEHNRLYWYRQTLGQGPEFLTYFQNEAQLEKSRLLSDRFSAERPKGSFSTLEIQRTEQGDSAMYLCASSRGPGGEQYFGPGTRLTVT.